One TCR beta chain is described in this entry. What it recognizes is unknown. At cycle 4 day 1, cycle 7 day 1, and baseline, blood was sampled. Germline V CDR1 and CDR2: SGHTA, FQGNSA. This CDR3 has 13 amino acids. Germline trimming cut 11 bases from V and 2 bases from J; bases unmatched to any gene: 8. Produced via immunoSEQ multiplex PCR; TCRdb's table is partial and in-frame only. This sample carries over 55,000 clones, about 81% of them seen once, and the ten largest clones take over 4%. This sample is drawn from a study of OX40 agonist ivuxolimab in advanced cancers. Whole-study findings and limits: Clones of CD4+ and CD8+ blood T cells grew by week 6 at doses of 0.1 to 3.0 mg/kg.

Specimen: CD4+ or CD8+ T cells sorted from blood, collected in a trial of the OX40 agonist ivuxolimab. The chain employs TRBV7-2 and TRBJ2-5; TRBD2 agrees at 7 bases. The TCR comes from an adult with an advanced solid tumor such as melanoma, head and neck, liver or kidney cancer. The CDR3 DNA follows: TGTGCCGGGGCGTCTAGCGGACAAGAGACCCAGTACTTC. Protein sequence: CAGASSGQETQYF.